One and the same sample provided the 3 T cell receptor beta chains below, sequenced in a study of lung T cells in sarcoidosis with Löfgren's syndrome. TCRdb re-derived calls from the reads in MiXCR, one entry per CDR3 protein. The repertoire holds about 20,000 distinct CDR3 sequences, with 20% to 25% as singletons. Source material: CD4+ T cells from PBMCs. The receptor set was obtained from a human donor with sarcoidosis (Löfgren's syndrome or another form), or a control subject (not recorded which).

This chain connects TRBV27 to TRBJ2-1; 8 bases agree with TRBD2. V trimming: 7 bases; J trimming: 9 bases; junction bases outside the gene matches: 17. CDR1 MNHEY and CDR2 SMNVEV come from the germline V gene (reference sequence). The CDR3 extends over 16 amino acids. CDR3 sequence reads: CASNPTSGAFGSEQFF. DNA for the CDR3: TGTGCCAGCAATCCTACTAGCGGTGCCTTTGGCAGTGAGCAGTTCTTC.

This chain joins TRBV3-1 and TRBJ2-7; 13 bases fit TRBD2. Germline CDR1 reads LGHDT; CDR2 reads YNNKEL (reference sequence). The length of the CDR3 is 14 residues. Unmatched junction bases numbered 6, after V lost 4 bases and J lost 9 bases. The DNA of the CDR3 is TGTGCCAGCAGCCTTGGACTAGCGGGAGACGGGCAGTACTTC. It is translated as CASSLGLAGDGQYF.

This chain joins TRBV3-1 and TRBJ1-5; D uncertain. Looked up from germline, CDR1 is LGHDT and CDR2 is YNNKEL (reference sequence). There are 13 residues in the CDR3. The V end lost 0 bases, the J end lost 12 bases, and 12 bases lay between the germline ends. The DNA for the CDR3 is TGTGCCAGCAGCCAAGATCCTCAGGCCCACCAGCATTTT. Encoded protein: CASSQDPQAHQHF.